Presented here are 28 T cell receptor beta chains from one specimen sequenced in a study of regulatory dendritic cells for organ transplantation. CFSE-labeled sorted T cells met regulatory or mature dendritic cells for 4 to 6 days. Method: immunoSEQ multiplex PCR; TCRdb's copy keeps in-frame clones and lacks some. The sample carries some 11,000 clones, roughly three quarters recorded once. For these TCRs, the target antigens are not known. The sample was naive CD8+ T cells from blood cultured with regulatory dendritic cells. The subset: CD45RA+ naive T cells. The receptors here all came from a human donor in good health.

This chain links TRBV7-9 with TRBJ1-1, with D perhaps TRBD1 (6 bases). Germline CDR1 SEHNR, CDR2 FQNEAQ (reference sequence). The CDR3 runs 12 residues. The V end was cut by 5 bases, the J end by 6 bases, with 10 bases between. For the CDR3, the DNA is TGTGCCAGCAGCCAGGACAGCGCTGAAGCTTTCTTT. Translation: CASSQDSAEAFF.

This clone has just a few counts. This chain uses TRBV7-9 with TRBJ1-1; D is unclear. Germline CDR1 and CDR2: SEHNR and FQNEAQ (reference sequence). Trimming cost V 4 bases and J 6 bases, with 6 bases left between them. This CDR3 has 11 amino acids. Here the CDR3 reads CASSSPAEAFF. CDR3 coding DNA: TGTGCCAGCAGCTCGCCAGCTGAAGCTTTCTTT.

This clone was recorded once. The chain couples TRBV7-8 to TRBJ2-7, with 8 bases identical to TRBD2. This CDR3 has 15 amino acids. The V gene end was trimmed by 5 bases and the J gene end by 7 bases; junction bases not matched to a gene: 13. The germline CDR1 and CDR2 sequences are SGHVS and FQNEAQ. The CDR3 sequence: CASSPLGGGPGEQYF. In nucleotides, the CDR3 is TGTGCCAGCAGCCCGCTAGGCGGGGGGCCGGGGGAGCAGTACTTC. The full variable domain, its missing parts supplied by reference TRBV7-8 and TRBJ2-7, is GAGVSQSPRYKVAKRGQDVALRCDPISGHVSLFWYQQALGQGPEFLTYFQNEAQLDKSGLPSDRFFAERPEGSVSTLKIQRTQQEDSAVYLCASSPLGGGPGEQYFGPGTRLTVT.

CDR3 amino acids: CASRQGNGNTIYF. The DNA of the CDR3 is TGTGCCAGCAGACAGGGGAATGGAAACACCATATATTTT. V gene TRBV13 combines with J gene TRBJ1-3, with 7 positions matching TRBD1. V shed 6 bases, J shed 3 bases, and the junction held 2 bases outside the gene matches. CDR3 length: 13 amino acids. The V gene's germline CDR1 is PRHDT and CDR2 FYEKMQ (reference sequence).

V and J are TRBV25-1 and TRBJ2-5; no clear D gene. The CDR3 length is 12 residues. CDR1 MGHDK and CDR2 SYGVNS come from the germline V gene. V was cut by 1 base and J by 5 bases, with 5 bases left in between. The CDR3 region is CASSESRETQYF. CDR3 sequence (DNA): TGTGCCAGCAGTGAATCCCGGGAGACCCAGTACTTC.

The chain combines TRBV6-5 with TRBJ1-1, with D uncertain. There are 13 residues in the CDR3. V lost 4 bases, J lost 4 bases, and 10 bases lay in between. CDR1 and CDR2 from the germline V gene are MNHEY and SVGAGI. The CDR3 reads CASSLGATTEAFF. The CDR3 region has the DNA TGTGCCAGCAGTTTGGGCGCTACCACTGAAGCTTTCTTT.

A few counts support this clone. This chain's CDR3 is CASSFGVSEAFF. In DNA form, the CDR3 reads TGTGCCAGCAGCTTCGGGGTGTCTGAAGCTTTCTTT. V is TRBV7-9 and J is TRBJ1-1; D remains unclear. Trimming removed 3 bases from V and 6 bases from J, with 8 bases in between. CDR1 and CDR2 (germline): SEHNR, FQNEAQ (reference sequence). The CDR3 totals 12 residues.

The V call is TRBV11-2, the J call TRBJ2-5, with TRBD1 matching over 8 bases. The CDR3 is 14 amino acids. After removal of 5 bases from V and 7 bases from J, the junction contained 9 bases not matched to a gene. Germline CDR1 SGHAT, CDR2 FQNNGV. The CDR3 region is CASSPADRARTQYF. The DNA of the CDR3 is TGTGCCAGCAGCCCCGCGGACAGGGCGCGGACCCAGTACTTC.

This chain uses TRBV9 with TRBJ2-3, with a possible D match to TRBD1 (5 bases). V lost 0 bases and J 3 bases, leaving 11 bases between the germline ends. The CDR3 length is 15 residues. The germline CDR1 and CDR2 sequences are SGDLS and YYNGEE. The CDR3 reads CASSVGQGGTDTQYF. The CDR3 DNA is TGTGCCAGCAGCGTAGGGCAGGGCGGAACAGATACGCAGTATTTT.

The chain employs TRBV19 and TRBJ2-7, with no clear D. CDR3 length: 13 residues. V was shortened by 3 bases and J by 6 bases, with 12 bases between the two germline ends. CDR1 is LNHDA and CDR2 is SQIVND in the germline V gene (reference sequence). CDR3 coding DNA: TGTGCCAGTAGTATCTCCGGGTCGCGCGAGCAGTACTTC. Translation gives CASSISGSREQYF.

J is TRBJ1-6 and V is TRBV19, with D possibly being TRBD1 (5 bases). Germline V lookup: CDR1 LNHDA, CDR2 SQIVND (reference sequence). The V gene lost 6 bases and the J gene lost 3 bases, with 15 bases spanning the gap. The CDR3 contains 16 residues. The CDR3 DNA follows: TGTGCCAGTAGAGACACAGACAGAAGCTATAATTCACCCCTCCACTTT. Translated: CASRDTDRSYNSPLHF.

V gene TRBV6-5 combines with J gene TRBJ2-5; 8 bases agree with TRBD2. With 0 bases clipped from V and 1 base from J, the junction kept 4 bases outside the gene matches. The length of the CDR3 is 16 residues. Per the germline V gene, CDR1 is MNHEY and CDR2 is SVGAGI. CDR3 DNA: TGTGCCAGCAGTTACTCTAGCGGGGAGATCCAAGAGACCCAGTACTTC. Translating it yields CASSYSSGEIQETQYF.

V gene TRBV5-6 combines with J gene TRBJ2-3; TRBD1 matches 7 bases. Looked up from germline, CDR1 is SGHDT and CDR2 is YYEEEE. The CDR3 is made up of 14 amino acids. Trimming at V came to 0 bases and at J to 3 bases, leaving 1 base not matched to a gene. The CDR3 spells CASSLVQGTDTQYF. The CDR3 DNA is TGTGCCAGCAGCTTGGTACAGGGGACAGATACGCAGTATTTT.

This chain joins TRBV27 and TRBJ2-1, with D uncertain. The germline V gene has CDR1 MNHEY and CDR2 SMNVEV (reference sequence). The CDR3 consists of 14 residues. V was shortened by 3 bases and J by 0 bases, with 6 bases between the two germline ends. The CDR3 nucleotides are TGTGCCAGCAGTTTGAGGAGCTCCTACAATGAGCAGTTCTTC. Translation gives CASSLRSSYNEQFF.

The V gene is TRBV6-1, the J gene TRBJ2-3; TRBD2 matches 8 bases. J was trimmed by 0 bases and V by 2 bases; bases with no gene match: 7. CDR1 is MNHNS and CDR2 is SASEGT in the germline V gene. The CDR3 has 17 residues. CDR3 loop: CASSEWAQRGSTDTQYF. The CDR3 nucleotides read TGTGCCAGCAGTGAATGGGCCCAGCGGGGGAGCACAGATACGCAGTATTTT.

The J gene is TRBJ2-1, the V gene TRBV4-3; TRBD1 aligns across 7 bases. Germline V gene lookup returns CDR1 LGHNA and CDR2 YSLEER. CDR3 length: 16 amino acids. The V and J ends lost 6 bases and 4 bases, in that order; junction bases with no gene match: 12. In DNA form, the CDR3 reads TGCGCCAGCAGTCTTCGACAGGGTGGGATTTACAATGAGCAGTTCTTC. Amino acids: CASSLRQGGIYNEQFF.

The V and J genes are TRBV2 and TRBJ2-5; 16 bases map to TRBD2. Germline lookup yields CDR1 SNHLY and CDR2 FYNNEI. CDR3 length: 21 residues. The trim removed 5 bases at V and 3 bases at J, leaving 18 bases unmatched. This chain's CDR3 is CASSYDLGTSGGAGPEETQYF. In nucleotides, the CDR3 is TGTGCCAGCAGTTACGACCTTGGGACTAGCGGGGGGGCGGGCCCCGAAGAGACCCAGTACTTC.

This clone was recorded once. The V and J genes are TRBV4-2 and TRBJ2-2; 9 bases are shared with TRBD1. The germline CDR1 and CDR2 sequences are LGHNA and YNFKEQ. This CDR3 comprises 18 residues. J lost 1 base, V lost 3 bases, and 9 bases had no gene match. CDR3 in DNA: TGTGCCAGCAGCCAGCGGGGACAGGGTTCGATGAACACCGGGGAGCTGTTTTTT. This codes for CASSQRGQGSMNTGELFF.

CDR3 sequence: CASSQDNSLSGYTF. CDR3 coding DNA: TGCGCCAGCAGCCAAGATAACAGTCTGAGTGGCTACACCTTC. V is TRBV4-1 and J is TRBJ1-2; D not resolved. Germline V CDR1 and CDR2: MGHRA, YSYEKL. V lost 0 bases, J lost 7 bases, and 12 bases lay in between. The CDR3 spans 14 residues.

This clone was seen once. The gene calls are TRBV5-6 and TRBJ2-1; 7 bases align to TRBD1. The germline CDR1 and CDR2 sequences are SGHDT and YYEEEE. V was pared by 4 bases and J by 10 bases, with 8 bases of the junction left unmatched. The CDR3 covers 13 residues. Written as DNA, the CDR3 is TGTGCCAGCAGCACCAGGACAGGCCGGGAGCAGTTCTTC. Amino acid sequence: CASSTRTGREQFF.

The V and J genes are TRBV19 and TRBJ2-1; 7 positions match TRBD1. This CDR3 contains 13 residues. V lost 5 bases, J lost 8 bases, and 6 bases stayed unmatched. Germline-derived CDR1 and CDR2 are LNHDA and SQIVND (reference sequence). The CDR3 nucleotides are TGTGCCAGTAGTCTTTACAGGGGAGATGAGCAGTTCTTC. Translated: CASSLYRGDEQFF.

This clone turned up a few times. The chain recombines TRBV4-1 with TRBJ2-7; no firm D call. CDR1 MGHRA and CDR2 YSYEKL come from the germline V gene. The CDR3 length is 14 residues. V lost 4 bases to trimming and J lost 1 base, with 11 bases between them. Here the CDR3 reads CASSLAVHSYEQYF. The CDR3, as DNA: TGCGCCAGCAGCCTGGCAGTGCATTCCTACGAGCAGTACTTC.

The chain is built from TRBV19 and TRBJ2-7; D may be TRBD1 (5 bases). The CDR3 covers 11 residues. Trimming pared 7 bases from V and 6 bases from J, leaving 10 bases between. CDR1 is LNHDA, CDR2 SQIVND, per germline (reference sequence). As DNA, the CDR3 is TGTGCCAGTACCGACAGCTTCGAGCAGTACTTC. Its protein product is CASTDSFEQYF. Using reference TRBV19 and TRBJ2-7 for the parts outside the CDR3, the full variable domain is DGGITQSPKYLFRKEGQNVTLSCEQNLNHDAMYWYRQDPGQGLRLIYYSQIVNDFQKGDIAEGYSVSREKKESFPLTVTSAQKNPTAFYLCASTDSFEQYFGPGTRLTVT.

This chain joins TRBV13 and TRBJ1-1; no clear D. Between the trimmed V and J ends, which lost 5 bases and 3 bases, there was a span of 10 bases. The CDR3 has 13 residues. Germline lookup yields CDR1 PRHDT and CDR2 FYEKMQ (reference sequence). The CDR3 nucleotides read TGTGCCAGCAGCCCCCGTTCCGACACTGAAGCTTTCTTT. As protein: CASSPRSDTEAFF.

The chain uses TRBV25-1 and TRBJ1-2; unclear D gene. Germline V gene data show CDR1 as MGHDK and CDR2 as SYGVNS. The CDR3 contains 13 residues. V dropped 7 bases and J dropped 4 bases, with 13 bases sitting between them. The CDR3, as DNA: TGTGCCAGCACCCGGGGAGGTGGCTATGGCTACACCTTC. This translates into CASTRGGGYGYTF.

The chain recombines TRBV9 with TRBJ2-3; TRBD1 aligns across 9 bases. The CDR3 is made up of 18 amino acids. With 0 bases clipped from V and 6 bases from J, the junction kept 14 bases outside the gene matches. From germline, CDR1 is SGDLS and CDR2 YYNGEE. This CDR3 is CASSVANGQGIRDDTQYF. The CDR3 DNA reads TGTGCCAGCAGCGTAGCTAACGGACAGGGGATCCGCGACGATACGCAGTATTTT. Combining the CDR3 with reference TRBV9 and TRBJ2-3 gives the whole variable domain DSGVTQTPKHLITATGQRVTLRCSPRSGDLSVYWYQQSLDQGLQFLIQYYNGEERAKGNILERFSAQQFPDLHSELNLSSLELGDSALYFCASSVANGQGIRDDTQYFGPGTRLTVL.

The chain uses TRBV19 and TRBJ2-2, with a tentative D call TRBD2 (6 bases). Germline V gene lookup returns CDR1 LNHDA and CDR2 SQIVND (reference sequence). V lost 11 bases and J 6 bases, leaving 13 bases between the germline ends. The CDR3 runs to 12 residues. The CDR3 sequence is CAAGWTPGELFF. The CDR3 DNA follows: TGTGCCGCGGGGTGGACCCCCGGGGAGCTGTTTTTT.

This clone was recorded only once. The chain combines TRBV25-1 with TRBJ1-4, with a tentative D call TRBD1 (5 bases). Deletions cut 6 bases from V and 8 bases from J, with 16 bases between. Per germline, CDR1 MGHDK and CDR2 SYGVNS. This CDR3 is built from 14 residues. CDR3 amino acids: CASSQGGSGEKLFF. The CDR3 coding sequence is TGTGCCAGCAGCCAGGGAGGGAGTGGGGAAAAACTGTTTTTT.